This T cell receptor (beta chain) stems from a study of T cells in Graves' hyperthyroidism and ophthalmopathy. The overall study: The initial diagnosis was the point when peripheral blood was collected, ahead of any treatment. Study results and limitations: Ophthalmopathy cases were set apart from stable hyperthyroidism by a 13 V-J model.

The length of the CDR3 is 15 residues. CDR1 is SNHLY, CDR2 FYNNEI, per germline. V dropped 5 bases and J dropped 7; count of bases not matched to a gene: 11. Uncontrolled infection, other autoimmune disease, pregnancy or lactation disqualified patients from enrolment. RNA transcripts yielded amplified TCR beta CDR3 regions. Researchers ran a first-round RT-PCR on the TCR CDR3 using the HTBI primer set. One entry per CDR3 protein results from TCRdb running MiXCR on the multiplex PCR reads. This sample has roughly 570,000 distinct CDR3 sequences, with around 16% found just once. This clonotype has a count of ten or more. Its antigen is currently unknown.

This clonotype was sampled from a young woman with Graves' hyperthyroidism. The specimen sequenced was blood. This chain links TRBV2 with TRBJ2-1; 7 bases match TRBD1. The CDR3 spells CASSKGQPEGNEQFF. CDR3 nucleotides: TGTGCCAGCAGTAAGGGACAGCCTGAAGGGAATGAGCAGTTCTTC.